These 10 T cell receptor beta chains originate from one sample sequenced in a study of CD4+ T cells in melanoma. Here immunoSEQ multiplex PCR was the method, and the copy in TCRdb shows in-frame clones only, minus some. This table has fewer than 20,000 clones, about four fifths appearing once. Sample: cells from a culture (not recorded whether cultured in vitro). These TCRs come from a human donor with melanoma.

This clone was recorded once. Other nucleotide sequences from this sample produce the same CDR3. The chain links TRBV5-1 to TRBJ2-2; D could derive from TRBD1 or TRBD2 (5 bases each). V was trimmed by 3 bases and J by 6 bases, leaving 9 bases between them. Germline-derived CDR1 and CDR2 are SGHRS and YFSETQ. The CDR3 sequence is 13 residues long. Here the CDR3 DNA reads TGCGCCAGCAGCTGGGGGACCTCCGGGGAGCTGTTTTTT. It is translated as CASSWGTSGELFF.

This chain links TRBV18 with TRBJ1-3; 7 nucleotides match TRBD1. The CDR3 has 16 residues. J lost 0 bases, V lost 5 bases, and 7 bases had no gene match. Germline-derived CDR1 and CDR2 are KGHSH and LQKENI. Here the CDR3 DNA reads TGTGCCAGCTCAGGGGACAGCCCCGGCTCTGGAAACACCATATATTTT. Its protein product is CASSGDSPGSGNTIYF.

This clone was observed a handful of times. The rearrangement uses TRBV27 and TRBJ1-4; D is unresolved. The CDR3 extends over 15 amino acids. Trimming took off 4 bases at V and 5 bases at J, with 14 bases between the two ends. Germline V CDR1 and CDR2: MNHEY, SMNVEV (reference sequence). The CDR3 spells CASSSRRVGNEKLFF. CDR3 bases: TGTGCCAGCAGTTCCCGACGAGTAGGGAATGAAAAACTGTTTTTT.

The rearrangement links TRBV5-1 to TRBJ1-1; a weak D match, TRBD1 (5 bases). V lost 3 bases to trimming and J lost 2 bases, with 17 bases between them. Germline assignment: CDR1 SGHRS and CDR2 YFSETQ. The CDR3 spans 16 residues. CDR3 in amino acids: CASSSGLTGTNTEAFF. DNA of the CDR3: TGCGCCAGCAGCTCGGGGCTTACCGGGACCAACACTGAAGCTTTCTTT.

The V and J genes are TRBV6-1 and TRBJ1-2, with D perhaps matching TRBD1 (6 bases). The CDR3 spans 13 residues. CDR1 and CDR2 from the germline V gene are MNHNS and SASEGT. The V gene lost 4 bases and the J gene lost 3 bases, with 9 bases spanning the gap. The DNA of the CDR3 is TGTGCCAGCAGTGGTGGACAGTACTATGGCTACACCTTC. The encoded protein is CASSGGQYYGYTF.

This clone was counted between two and nine times. This rearrangement joins TRBV5-4 to TRBJ2-1; D may match TRBD1 or TRBD2 (5 bases each). CDR1 and CDR2 from the germline V gene are SGHNT and YYREEE (reference sequence). V lost 0 bases and J lost 9, with 16 bases in between. This CDR3 contains 15 residues. DNA for the CDR3: TGTGCCAGCAGCTTGGCCGGGACGTCTTCTCTTGAGCAGTTCTTC. Protein sequence: CASSLAGTSSLEQFF.

The rearrangement uses TRBV2 and TRBJ2-1; no definite D call. V shed 4 bases and J shed 8 bases, with 12 bases lying between them. CDR3 size: 13 residues. Germline assignment: CDR1 SNHLY and CDR2 FYNNEI. CDR3 sequence (DNA): TGTGCCAGCAGTGTAAGCCCTAAGTATGAGCAGTTCTTC. Translation: CASSVSPKYEQFF.

The rearrangement uses TRBV9 and TRBJ2-3, with 9 bases lining up with TRBD2. The germline V gene encodes CDR1 SGDLS and CDR2 YYNGEE. The CDR3 extends over 17 amino acids. The V segment lost 3 bases and the J segment 2 bases; nucleotides outside the gene matches: 10. The CDR3 DNA follows: TGTGCCAGCAGCGATCCCGAGACTAGCGGCCTCACAGATACGCAGTATTTT. It translates to CASSDPETSGLTDTQYF.

The CDR3 sequence: CASSSRGAMNTEAFF. CDR3 DNA sequence: TGCGCCAGCAGCTCCCGGGGGGCCATGAACACTGAAGCTTTCTTT. The chain combines TRBV5-1 with TRBJ1-1; a possible D gene is TRBD1 (6 bases). CDR3 size: 15 residues. V was trimmed by 3 bases and J by 0 bases, leaving 12 bases between them. CDR1 SGHRS and CDR2 YFSETQ come from the germline V gene. Based on the CDR3 plus reference TRBV5-1 and TRBJ1-1, the full variable domain is KAGVTQTPRYLIKTRGQQVTLSCSPISGHRSVSWYQQTPGQGLQFLFEYFSETQRNKGNFPGRFSGRQFSNSRSEMNVSTLELGDSALYLCASSSRGAMNTEAFFGQGTRLTVV.

The chain is built from TRBV5-1 and TRBJ2-1; D uncertain. Trimming stripped 4 bases from V and 6 bases from J, with 14 bases between. In germline, CDR1 is SGHRS, CDR2 YFSETQ. CDR3 size: 14 residues. This CDR3 is CASSVTGLGNEQFF. In DNA, the CDR3 is TGCGCCAGCAGCGTGACTGGCCTAGGCAATGAGCAGTTCTTC.